This T cell receptor beta chain was recorded in a study of OX40 agonist ivuxolimab in advanced cancers. Germline CDR1 is LNHDA and CDR2 is SQIVND (reference sequence). This CDR3 contains 15 residues. V lost 2 bases, J lost 10 bases, and 17 bases lay in between. Sequencing was performed with immunoSEQ multiplex PCR; in TCRdb, only in-frame clones are kept and a portion is missing. The sample shows fewer than 85,000 clones, 75% to 95% of them seen only once. This TCR was sampled from an adult with an advanced solid tumor such as melanoma, head and neck, liver or kidney cancer. Sequenced here: CD4+ or CD8+ T cells sorted from blood, sampled in a trial of the OX40 agonist ivuxolimab. The chain recombines TRBV19 with TRBJ1-4, with D unclear. CDR3 protein: CASSILTEAPGKLFF. In DNA form, the CDR3 reads TGTGCCAGTAGTATACTGACGGAAGCCCCCGGAAAACTGTTTTTT.